This T cell receptor (beta chain) was sequenced during a study of cytomegalovirus exposure and HLA in healthy donors. Broader study findings: It was reported that TCR beta sequences correctly inferred the HLA-A and HLA-B alleles for most subjects. The authors later found HLA-associated TCR beta chains more clonally expanded than equally common others.

CDR1 MNHNS and CDR2 SASEGT come from the germline V gene. The CDR3 extends over 14 amino acids. V was shortened by 3 bases and J by 0 bases, with 8 bases between the two germline ends. PCR amplification relied on 60 Vbeta primers (plus 13 Jbeta primers). Sequencing was performed with immunoSEQ multiplex PCR; in TCRdb, only in-frame clones are kept and a portion is missing. Here the sample spans 200,000 or so clones, around 79% being singletons. About this clone itself: Its antigen remains unidentified.

The sample was PBMCs. This clonotype was sampled from a girl between 2 and 10 years old in good health and CMV-seronegative. The chain links TRBV6-1 to TRBJ1-2; no reliable D call. CDR3 protein: CASSDPRTNYGYTF. CDR3 DNA sequence: TGTGCCAGCAGTGATCCCAGGACTAACTATGGCTACACCTTC.